This T cell receptor beta chain was recovered during a study of CD8+ T cells in alopecia areata. Study summary: Treatment comprised oral tofacitinib, 5 to 10 mg twice daily, in treated patients.

The sample's treatment: oral pan-JAK inhibitor, 5-10 mg twice daily. CD4+ and CD8+ T cells were sorted from PBMCs. Germline V CDR1 and CDR2: LNHNV, YYDKDF (reference sequence). V shed 4 bases and J shed 2 bases, with 9 bases lying between them. The CDR3 is made up of 13 amino acids. It was cDNA, reverse transcribed from extracted RNA, that served as the sequencing template. The data were produced by immunoSEQ multiplex PCR, yet TCRdb's version contains in-frame clones alone and is incomplete. The sample records 180,000 or so clones, approximately 49% being singletons. This clone came up a few times. This chain joins TRBV15 and TRBJ2-7, with D maybe TRBD2 (6 bases). The input for sequencing was CD8+ T cells sorted from blood, taken around week 53, from a patient treated with tofacitinib. This clonotype was obtained from a human donor with alopecia areata. The CDR3 sequence is CATSMGLTYEQYF. The CDR3 nucleotides are TGTGCCACCAGCATGGGACTCACCTACGAGCAGTACTTC.